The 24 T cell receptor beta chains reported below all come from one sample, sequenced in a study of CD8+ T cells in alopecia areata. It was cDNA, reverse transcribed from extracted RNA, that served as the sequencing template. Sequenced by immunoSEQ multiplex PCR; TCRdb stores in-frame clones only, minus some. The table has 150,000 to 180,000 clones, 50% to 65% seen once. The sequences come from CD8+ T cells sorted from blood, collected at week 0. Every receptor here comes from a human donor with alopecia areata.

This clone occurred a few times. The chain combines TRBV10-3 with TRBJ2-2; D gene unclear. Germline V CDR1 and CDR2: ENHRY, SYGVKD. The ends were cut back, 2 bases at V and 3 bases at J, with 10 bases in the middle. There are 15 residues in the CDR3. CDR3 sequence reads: CAISEERTYTGELFF. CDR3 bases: TGTGCCATCAGTGAGGAACGTACTTACACCGGGGAGCTGTTTTTT.

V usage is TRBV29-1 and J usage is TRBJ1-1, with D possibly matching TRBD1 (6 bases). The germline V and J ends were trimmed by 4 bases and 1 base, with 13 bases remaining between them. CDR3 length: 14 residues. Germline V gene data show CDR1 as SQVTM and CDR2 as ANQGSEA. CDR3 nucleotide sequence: TGCAGCGTTGCCCTACCGGACAGGAACACTGAAGCTTTCTTT. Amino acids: CSVALPDRNTEAFF.

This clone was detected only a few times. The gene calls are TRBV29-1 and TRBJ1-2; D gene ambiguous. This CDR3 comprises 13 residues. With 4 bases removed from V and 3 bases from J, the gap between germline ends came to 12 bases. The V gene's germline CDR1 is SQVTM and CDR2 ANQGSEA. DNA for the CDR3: TGCAGCGTTGCTCTTACAGATCACTATGGCTACACCTTC. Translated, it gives CSVALTDHYGYTF.

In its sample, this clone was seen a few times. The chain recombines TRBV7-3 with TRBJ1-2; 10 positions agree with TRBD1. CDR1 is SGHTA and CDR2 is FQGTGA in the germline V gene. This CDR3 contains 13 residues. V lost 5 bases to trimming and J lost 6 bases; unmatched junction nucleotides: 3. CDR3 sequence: CASSLGTGDGYTF. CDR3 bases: TGTGCCAGCAGCCTAGGGACAGGGGATGGCTACACCTTC.

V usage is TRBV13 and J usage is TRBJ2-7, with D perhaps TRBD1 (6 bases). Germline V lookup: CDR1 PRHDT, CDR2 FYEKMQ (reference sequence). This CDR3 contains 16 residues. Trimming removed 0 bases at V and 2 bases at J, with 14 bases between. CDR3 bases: TGTGCCAGCAGCTTAGGCACAGGGCTTGTAGCCTACGAGCAGTACTTC. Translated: CASSLGTGLVAYEQYF.

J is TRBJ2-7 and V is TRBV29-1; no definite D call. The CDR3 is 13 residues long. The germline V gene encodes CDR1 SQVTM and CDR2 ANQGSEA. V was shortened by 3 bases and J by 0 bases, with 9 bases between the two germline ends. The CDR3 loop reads CSVESPNSYEQYF. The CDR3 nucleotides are TGCAGCGTTGAGTCACCTAACTCCTACGAGCAGTACTTC.

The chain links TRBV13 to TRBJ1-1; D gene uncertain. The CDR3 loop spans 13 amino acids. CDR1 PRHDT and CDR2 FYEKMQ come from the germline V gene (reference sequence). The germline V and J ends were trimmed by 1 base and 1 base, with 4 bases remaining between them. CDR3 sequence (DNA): TGTGCCAGCAGCTTAGCCGGGAACACTGAAGCTTTCTTT. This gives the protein CASSLAGNTEAFF.

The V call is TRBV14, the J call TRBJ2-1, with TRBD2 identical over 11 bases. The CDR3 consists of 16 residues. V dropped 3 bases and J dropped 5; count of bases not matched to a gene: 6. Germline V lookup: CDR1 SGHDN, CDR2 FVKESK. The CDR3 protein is CASSQSLAGGNNEQFF. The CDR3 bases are TGTGCCAGCAGCCAGTCGCTAGCGGGGGGAAACAATGAGCAGTTCTTC.

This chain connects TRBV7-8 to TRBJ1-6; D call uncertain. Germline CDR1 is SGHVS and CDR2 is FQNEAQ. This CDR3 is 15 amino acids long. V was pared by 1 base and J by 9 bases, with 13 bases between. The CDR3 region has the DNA TGTGCCAGCAGCTTAGGTCTACAGAGAAGTTCACCCCTCCACTTT. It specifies CASSLGLQRSSPLHF.

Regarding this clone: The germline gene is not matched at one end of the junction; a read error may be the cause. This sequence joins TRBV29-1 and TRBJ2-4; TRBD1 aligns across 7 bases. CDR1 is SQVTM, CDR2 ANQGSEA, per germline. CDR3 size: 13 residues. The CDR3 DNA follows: TGCAGCGCCTGGGACAGCGCCAAAAGCATTCAGTACTTC. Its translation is CSAWDSAKSIQYF.

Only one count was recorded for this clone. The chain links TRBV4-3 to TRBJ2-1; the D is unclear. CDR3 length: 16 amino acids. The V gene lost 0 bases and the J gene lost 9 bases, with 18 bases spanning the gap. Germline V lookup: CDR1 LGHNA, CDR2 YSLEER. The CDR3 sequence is CASSQDPIVEPGEQFF. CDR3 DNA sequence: TGCGCCAGCAGCCAAGACCCAATCGTCGAGCCTGGTGAGCAGTTCTTC.

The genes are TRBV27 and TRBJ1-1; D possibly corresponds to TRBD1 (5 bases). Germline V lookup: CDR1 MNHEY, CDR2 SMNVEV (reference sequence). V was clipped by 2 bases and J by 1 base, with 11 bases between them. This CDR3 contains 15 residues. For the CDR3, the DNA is TGTGCCAGCAGTTTACGGGGGAAGGGGAACACTGAAGCTTTCTTT. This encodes CASSLRGKGNTEAFF.

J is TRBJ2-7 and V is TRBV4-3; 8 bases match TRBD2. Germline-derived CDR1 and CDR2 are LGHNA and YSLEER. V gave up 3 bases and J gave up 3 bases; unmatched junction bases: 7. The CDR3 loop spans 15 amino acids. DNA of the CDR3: TGCGCCAGCAGCCATGGCACTAGCGGACTCTACGAGCAGTACTTC. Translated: CASSHGTSGLYEQYF.

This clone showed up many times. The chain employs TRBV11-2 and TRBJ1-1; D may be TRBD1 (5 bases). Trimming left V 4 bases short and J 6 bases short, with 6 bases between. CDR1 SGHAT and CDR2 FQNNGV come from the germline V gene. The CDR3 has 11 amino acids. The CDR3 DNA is TGTGCCAGCAGCTCAGGGCCTGAAGCTTTCTTT. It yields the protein CASSSGPEAFF.

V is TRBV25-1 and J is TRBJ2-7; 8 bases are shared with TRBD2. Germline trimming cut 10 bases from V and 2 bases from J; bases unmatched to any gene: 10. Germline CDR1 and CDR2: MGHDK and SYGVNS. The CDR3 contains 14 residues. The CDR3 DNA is TGTGCCACCGGGTTCGGGGGGGCTACCTACGAGCAGTACTTC. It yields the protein CATGFGGATYEQYF.

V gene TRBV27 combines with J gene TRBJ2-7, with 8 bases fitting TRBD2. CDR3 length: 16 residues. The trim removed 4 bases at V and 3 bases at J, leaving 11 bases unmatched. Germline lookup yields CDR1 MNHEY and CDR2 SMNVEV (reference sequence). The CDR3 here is CASSSIPAGGGYEQYF. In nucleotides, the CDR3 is TGTGCCAGCAGTTCCATCCCTGCGGGAGGCGGCTACGAGCAGTACTTC.

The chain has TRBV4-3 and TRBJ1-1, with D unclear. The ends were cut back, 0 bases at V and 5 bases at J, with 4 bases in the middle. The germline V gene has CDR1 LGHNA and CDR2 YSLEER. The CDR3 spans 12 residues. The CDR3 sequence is CASSQDFTEAFF. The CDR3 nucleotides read TGCGCCAGCAGCCAAGATTTTACTGAAGCTTTCTTT.

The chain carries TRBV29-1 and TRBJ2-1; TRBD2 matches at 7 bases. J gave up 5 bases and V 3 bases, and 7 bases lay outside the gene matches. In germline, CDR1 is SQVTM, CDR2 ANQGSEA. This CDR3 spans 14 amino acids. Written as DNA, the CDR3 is TGCAGCGTTGAGGGGAGGGGCCGGGACAATGAGCAGTTCTTC. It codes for CSVEGRGRDNEQFF.

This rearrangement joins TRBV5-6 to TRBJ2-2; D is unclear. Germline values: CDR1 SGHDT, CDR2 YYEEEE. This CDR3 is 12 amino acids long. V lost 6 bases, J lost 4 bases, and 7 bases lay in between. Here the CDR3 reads CASNWGTGELFF. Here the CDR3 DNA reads TGTGCCAGCAACTGGGGCACCGGGGAGCTGTTTTTT. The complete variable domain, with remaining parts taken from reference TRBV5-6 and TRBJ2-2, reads DAGVTQSPTHLIKTRGQQVTLRCSPKSGHDTVSWYQQALGQGPQFIFQYYEEEERQRGNFPDRFSGHQFPNYSSELNVNALLLGDSALYLCASNWGTGELFFGEGSRLTVL.

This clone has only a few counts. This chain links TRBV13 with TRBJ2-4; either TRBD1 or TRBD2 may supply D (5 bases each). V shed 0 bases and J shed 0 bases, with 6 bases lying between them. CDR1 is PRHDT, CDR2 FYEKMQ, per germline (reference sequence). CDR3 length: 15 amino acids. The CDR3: CASSLGGGAKNIQYF. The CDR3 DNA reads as TGTGCCAGCAGCTTAGGTGGGGGAGCCAAAAACATTCAGTACTTC.

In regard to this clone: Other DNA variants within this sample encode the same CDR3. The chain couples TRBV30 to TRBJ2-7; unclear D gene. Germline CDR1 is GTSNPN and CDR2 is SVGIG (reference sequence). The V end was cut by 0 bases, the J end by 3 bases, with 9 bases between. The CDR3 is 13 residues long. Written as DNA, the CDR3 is TGTGCCTGGAGTGTCGGCAGAGGCTACGAGCAGTACTTC. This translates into CAWSVGRGYEQYF.

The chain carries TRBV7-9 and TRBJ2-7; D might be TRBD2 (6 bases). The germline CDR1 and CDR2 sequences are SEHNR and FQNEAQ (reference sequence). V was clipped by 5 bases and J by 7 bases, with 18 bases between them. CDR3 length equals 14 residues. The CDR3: CASSVGDSEGEQYF. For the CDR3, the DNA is TGTGCCAGCAGCGTAGGGGACTCGGAGGGAGAGCAGTACTTC. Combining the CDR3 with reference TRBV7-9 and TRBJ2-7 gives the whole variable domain DTGVSQNPRHKITKRGQNVTFRCDPISEHNRLYWYRQTLGQGPEFLTYFQNEAQLEKSRLLSDRFSAERPKGSFSTLEIQRTEQGDSAMYLCASSVGDSEGEQYFGPGTRLTVT.

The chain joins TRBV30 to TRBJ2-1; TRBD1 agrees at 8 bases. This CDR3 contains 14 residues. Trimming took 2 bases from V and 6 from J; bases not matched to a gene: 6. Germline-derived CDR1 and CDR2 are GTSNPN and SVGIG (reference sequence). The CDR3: CAWSFTDRVNEQFF. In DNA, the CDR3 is TGTGCCTGGAGTTTCACGGACAGGGTCAATGAGCAGTTCTTC.

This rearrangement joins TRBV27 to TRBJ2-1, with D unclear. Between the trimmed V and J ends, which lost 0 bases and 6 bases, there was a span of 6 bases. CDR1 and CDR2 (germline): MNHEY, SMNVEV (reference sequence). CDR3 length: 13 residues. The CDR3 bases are TGTGCCAGCAGTTTATCCCCCAGCAATGAGCAGTTCTTC. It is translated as CASSLSPSNEQFF.